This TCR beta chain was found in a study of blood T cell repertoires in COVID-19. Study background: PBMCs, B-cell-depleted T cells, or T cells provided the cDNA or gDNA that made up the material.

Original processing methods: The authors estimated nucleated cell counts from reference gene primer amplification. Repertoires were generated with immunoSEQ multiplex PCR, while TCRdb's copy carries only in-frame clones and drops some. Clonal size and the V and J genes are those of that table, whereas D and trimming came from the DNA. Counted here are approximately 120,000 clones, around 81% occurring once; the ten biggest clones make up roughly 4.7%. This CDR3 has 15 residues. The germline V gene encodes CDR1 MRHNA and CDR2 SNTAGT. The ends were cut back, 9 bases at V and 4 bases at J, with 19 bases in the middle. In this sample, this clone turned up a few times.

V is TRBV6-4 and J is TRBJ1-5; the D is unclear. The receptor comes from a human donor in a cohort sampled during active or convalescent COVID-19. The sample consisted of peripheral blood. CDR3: CARQTPRWFNQPQHF. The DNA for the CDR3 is TGTGCCAGACAAACCCCGAGGTGGTTTAATCAGCCCCAGCATTTT.